Sequencing of this T cell receptor (beta chain) was carried out in a study of T cell repertoires in cytomegalovirus infection. Study-level information: CMV infection plus the matching HLA type was flagged by public TCR beta signatures.

This clonotype has more than one count but fewer than ten. No antigen is known for it. Germline CDR1 and CDR2: MNHEY and SMNVEV (reference sequence). V dropped 6 bases and J dropped 5; count of bases not matched to a gene: 6. The CDR3 covers 13 residues. MiXCR was run by TCRdb on the reads, yielding one entry per CDR3 protein. The sample holds about 830,000 distinct CDR3 sequences, approximately 29% seen once. The rearrangement joins TRBV27 to TRBJ2-5; 7 bases map to TRBD1. This receptor was taken from a human donor in good health (CMV status not recorded). Some clones in this sample may be carry-over from other donors' samples. Sequencing was performed on cultured CD8+ T cells from PBMCs, taken from culture after CMV antigen stimulation. For the CDR3, the DNA is TGTGCCAGCAGACAGGGGTCTCGCGAGACCCAGTACTTC. Translation: CASRQGSRETQYF.